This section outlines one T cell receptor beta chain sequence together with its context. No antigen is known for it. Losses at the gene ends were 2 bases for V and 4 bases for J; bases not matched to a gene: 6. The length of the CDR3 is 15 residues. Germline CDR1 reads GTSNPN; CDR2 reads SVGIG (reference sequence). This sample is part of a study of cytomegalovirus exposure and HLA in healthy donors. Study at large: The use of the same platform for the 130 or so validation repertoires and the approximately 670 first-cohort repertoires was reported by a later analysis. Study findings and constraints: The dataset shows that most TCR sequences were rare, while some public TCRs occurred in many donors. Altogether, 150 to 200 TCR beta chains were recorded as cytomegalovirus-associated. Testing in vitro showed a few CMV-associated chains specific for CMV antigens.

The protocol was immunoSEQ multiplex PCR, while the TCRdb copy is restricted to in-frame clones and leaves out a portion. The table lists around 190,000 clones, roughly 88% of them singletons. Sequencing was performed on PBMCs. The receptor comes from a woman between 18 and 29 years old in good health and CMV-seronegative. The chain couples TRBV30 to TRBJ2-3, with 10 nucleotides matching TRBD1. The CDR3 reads CAWSLTGGRADTQYF. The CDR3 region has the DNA TGTGCCTGGAGTTTGACAGGGGGCAGGGCAGATACGCAGTATTTT.